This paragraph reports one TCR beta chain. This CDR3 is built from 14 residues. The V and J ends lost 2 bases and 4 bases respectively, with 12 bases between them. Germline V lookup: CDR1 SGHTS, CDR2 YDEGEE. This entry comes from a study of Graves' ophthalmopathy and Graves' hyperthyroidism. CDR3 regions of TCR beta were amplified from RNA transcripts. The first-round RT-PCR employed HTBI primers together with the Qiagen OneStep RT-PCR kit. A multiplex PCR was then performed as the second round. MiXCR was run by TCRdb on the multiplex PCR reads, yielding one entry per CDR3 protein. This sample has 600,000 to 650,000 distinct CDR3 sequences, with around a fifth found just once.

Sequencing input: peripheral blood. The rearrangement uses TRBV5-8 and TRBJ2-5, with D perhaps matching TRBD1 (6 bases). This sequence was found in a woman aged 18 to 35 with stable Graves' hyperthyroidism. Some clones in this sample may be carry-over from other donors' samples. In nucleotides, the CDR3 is TGTGCCAGCAGCTTTCAACAGGGAGCAGAGACCCAGTACTTC. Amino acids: CASSFQQGAETQYF.